This T cell receptor beta chain originates from a study of shared clonotypes between healthy human individuals. Trimming removed 6 bases from V and 1 base from J, with 13 bases in between. Germline CDR1 reads LNHDA; CDR2 reads SQIVND (reference sequence). The CDR3 runs 14 residues. A roughly 200 ng quantity of DNA, 25,000 to 30,000 T cell genomes, went into the sorted-subset replicate PCRs. Sequencing was performed with immunoSEQ multiplex PCR; in TCRdb, only in-frame clones are kept and a portion is missing. The sample comprises roughly 660,000 clones, roughly 87% of which are singletons, and 34% rests with the top ten. Donors comprised healthy HIV-negative adults lacking recent acute infections or vaccinations.

The J gene is TRBJ2-7, the V gene TRBV19; maybe TRBD2 (5 bases). This clonotype originated in a man aged 18 to 29 in good health. Some clones in this sample may be carry-over from other donors' samples. The sample consisted of memory CD8+ T cells from PBMCs. The sample's subset: CD45RO+ cells pooled with CCR7-negative TemRA cells. CDR3 region: CASSPGVRSYEQYF. DNA of the CDR3: TGTGCCAGTAGCCCCGGGGTCCGTTCCTACGAGCAGTACTTC.